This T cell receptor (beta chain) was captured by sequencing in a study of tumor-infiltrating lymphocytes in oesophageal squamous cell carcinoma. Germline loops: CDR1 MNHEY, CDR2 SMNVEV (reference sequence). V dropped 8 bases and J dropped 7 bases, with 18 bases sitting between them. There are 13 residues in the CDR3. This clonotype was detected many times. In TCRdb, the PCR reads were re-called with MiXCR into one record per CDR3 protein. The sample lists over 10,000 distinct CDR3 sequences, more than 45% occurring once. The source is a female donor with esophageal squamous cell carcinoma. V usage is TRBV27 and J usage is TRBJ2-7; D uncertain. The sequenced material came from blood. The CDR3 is CASCMVPLGEQYF. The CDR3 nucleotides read TGTGCCAGCTGTATGGTCCCTCTGGGGGAGCAGTACTTC.